The 20 T cell receptor beta chains reported below all come from one sample, sequenced in a study of shared clonotypes between healthy human individuals. Naive CD8 cells lacked CD45RO and underwent positive selection for CCR7, leaving out terminally differentiated effector memory CD45RA+ cells. The table came from immunoSEQ multiplex PCR; TCRdb's copy has only in-frame clones and leaves some out. The profile shows 700,000 to 950,000 clones, just over 95% of them singletons. The sequencing sample was made of naive CD8+ T cells sorted from blood. The receptors were gathered from a man aged 30 to 39 in good health.

The V gene is TRBV7-2, the J gene TRBJ1-5; D is ambiguous. Germline lookup yields CDR1 SGHTA and CDR2 FQGNSA. V lost 1 base to trimming and J lost 9 bases, with 16 bases between them. CDR3 length equals 15 residues. The CDR3 DNA reads as TGTGCCAGCAGCTTAGATTGGTCAGTAAGTCGGCCCCAGCATTTT. Amino acids: CASSLDWSVSRPQHF.

The chain couples TRBV7-6 to TRBJ2-1; D might be TRBD2 (7 bases). This CDR3 is 20 amino acids long. V was trimmed by 5 bases and J by 15 bases, leaving 41 bases between them. In germline, CDR1 is SGHVS, CDR2 FNYEAQ. CDR3 protein: CASSLFSRSDGRGQREGAFF. In DNA, the CDR3 is TGTGCCAGCAGCCTATTCTCCCGGTCTGACGGCAGGGGCCAAAGGGAGGGTGCGTTCTTC.

The chain has TRBV2 and TRBJ2-7; the D is unclear. Germline V gene data show CDR1 as SNHLY and CDR2 as FYNNEI. CDR3 length: 15 amino acids. Between the trimmed V and J ends, which lost 4 bases and 7 bases, there was a span of 20 bases. CDR3 region: CASSVLHNGSEEQYF. The CDR3 bases are TGTGCCAGCAGTGTCTTACACAACGGCTCGGAAGAGCAGTACTTC.

This chain uses TRBV29-1 with TRBJ2-7, with D maybe TRBD2 (6 bases). Germline V gives CDR1 SQVTM, CDR2 ANQGSEA. With 5 bases removed from V and 4 bases from J, the gap between germline ends came to 15 bases. This CDR3 has 13 residues. CDR3 sequence reads: CSVTPEGGYEQYF. The CDR3 nucleotides are TGCAGCGTTACCCCGGAGGGTGGTTACGAGCAGTACTTC.

This chain links TRBV5-4 with TRBJ1-2, with D unresolved. Germline V gene lookup returns CDR1 SGHNT and CDR2 YYREEE (reference sequence). CDR3 length equals 11 residues. Trimming removed 4 bases from V and 6 bases from J, with 7 bases in between. In DNA form, the CDR3 reads TGTGCCAGCAGCGGCCCAGATGGCTACACCTTC. It is translated as CASSGPDGYTF. Variable domain in full (rest from reference TRBV5-4 and TRBJ1-2): ETGVTQSPTHLIKTRGQQVTLRCSSQSGHNTVSWYQQALGQGPQFIFQYYREEENGRGNFPPRFSGLQFPNYSSELNVNALELDDSALYLCASSGPDGYTFGSGTRLTVV.

V and J are TRBV7-2 and TRBJ2-5; possibly TRBD2 for D (5 bases). Germline V lookup: CDR1 SGHTA, CDR2 FQGNSA. V shed 3 bases and J shed 5 bases, with 16 bases lying between them. CDR3 length: 15 residues. CDR3 coding DNA: TGTGCCAGCAGCTTCAGGCCTAGCTACGATGAGACCCAGTACTTC. Protein: CASSFRPSYDETQYF.

The chain combines TRBV7-9 with TRBJ2-1; perhaps TRBD2 as D (5 bases). The V gene's germline CDR1 is SEHNR and CDR2 FQNEAQ (reference sequence). The germline V and J ends were trimmed by 6 bases and 0 bases, with 9 bases remaining between them. This CDR3 has 14 amino acids. The CDR3, as DNA: TGTGCCAGCAGTCTTACTAGCTCCTACAATGAGCAGTTCTTC. Protein: CASSLTSSYNEQFF.

As for this clone: The germline gene is not matched at one end of the junction; a read error may be the cause. This sequence joins TRBV6-5 and TRBJ1-3, with D possibly being TRBD1 (5 bases). Germline V gene sequence: CDR1 MNHEY, CDR2 SVGAGI. This CDR3 region has 12 residues. CDR3 protein: CGVVGPGNTIYF. The CDR3 nucleotides read TGCGGAGTTGTGGGGCCTGGAAACACCATATATTTT.

The rearrangement uses TRBV7-6 and TRBJ2-2; the match to TRBD2 covers 8 bases. The CDR3 is 14 residues long. V lost 4 bases to trimming and J lost 6 bases; unmatched junction nucleotides: 4. CDR1 and CDR2 (germline): SGHVS, FNYEAQ. CDR3 DNA sequence: TGTGCCAGCAGCTCAAGCGGGAGTGCCGGGGAGCTGTTTTTT. Protein sequence: CASSSSGSAGELFF. Drawing the rest from reference TRBV7-6 and TRBJ2-2, the complete variable domain is GAGVSQSPRYKVTKRGQDVALRCDPISGHVSLYWYRQALGQGPEFLTYFNYEAQQDKSGLPNDRFSAERPEGSISTLTIQRTEQRDSAMYRCASSSSGSAGELFFGEGSRLTVL.

This clone has a single count. V and J are TRBV7-2 and TRBJ2-3; possibly TRBD2 for D (6 bases). Trimming shortened V by 3 bases and J by 2 bases, and 21 bases separated the two germline ends. CDR3 length equals 18 residues. CDR1 SGHTA and CDR2 FQGNSA come from the germline V gene. CDR3: CASSLGGTTLRHTDTQYF. CDR3 sequence (DNA): TGTGCCAGCAGCTTGGGCGGGACCACCCTGAGGCACACAGATACGCAGTATTTT. Drawing the rest from reference TRBV7-2 and TRBJ2-3, the complete variable domain is GAGVSQSPSNKVTEKGKDVELRCDPISGHTALYWYRQSLGQGLEFLIYFQGNSAPDKSGLPSDRFSAERTGGSVSTLTIQRTQQEDSAVYLCASSLGGTTLRHTDTQYFGPGTRLTVL.

This chain uses TRBV7-9 with TRBJ1-5; 8 nucleotides align to TRBD1. Germline trimming cut 3 bases from V and 4 bases from J; bases unmatched to any gene: 2. The CDR3 loop spans 14 amino acids. Per the germline V gene, CDR1 is SEHNR and CDR2 is FQNEAQ (reference sequence). Written as DNA, the CDR3 is TGTGCCAGCAGCTTGGGACAGGTGAATCAGCCCCAGCATTTT. It translates to CASSLGQVNQPQHF.

V gene TRBV27 combines with J gene TRBJ1-2; D is perhaps TRBD1 (5 bases). Germline V lookup: CDR1 MNHEY, CDR2 SMNVEV (reference sequence). Trimming pared 4 bases from V and 0 bases from J, leaving 15 bases between. The CDR3 runs to 16 residues. The CDR3 sequence is CASSSADSEANYGYTF. As DNA, the CDR3 is TGTGCCAGCAGTTCCGCCGACAGTGAGGCTAACTATGGCTACACCTTC.

Written as DNA, the CDR3 is TGTGCCAGCAGCTTAGAGGGAGATGCATGGGGCTATAGCAATCAGCCCCAGCATTTT. It translates to CASSLEGDAWGYSNQPQHF. The chain joins TRBV7-2 to TRBJ1-5, with a weak D call TRBD1 (5 bases). V lost 1 base, J lost 0 bases, and 19 bases lay in between. CDR1 SGHTA and CDR2 FQGNSA come from the germline V gene. This CDR3 is 19 amino acids long.

For this clone: Other nucleotide sequences in the sample specify the same CDR3. The rearrangement joins TRBV5-1 to TRBJ2-7, with D hard to call. The CDR3 runs to 14 residues. Trimming removed 0 bases from V and 0 bases from J, with 7 bases in between. CDR1 and CDR2 from the germline V gene are SGHRS and YFSETQ. The DNA for the CDR3 is TGCGCCAGCAGCTTGGACATTAGCTCCTACGAGCAGTACTTC. Encoded protein: CASSLDISSYEQYF.

The chain combines TRBV7-8 with TRBJ1-5; tentatively, D is TRBD1 (6 bases). Trimming took off 1 base at V and 1 base at J, with 14 bases between the two ends. CDR1 is SGHVS, CDR2 FQNEAQ, per germline. This CDR3 region has 17 residues. The CDR3 DNA reads TGTGCCAGCAGCTTAGGGCCCGGACAGCTCAGCAATCAGCCCCAGCATTTT. It codes for CASSLGPGQLSNQPQHF.

The rearrangement joins TRBV14 to TRBJ2-5, with 7 bases that match TRBD1. The CDR3 runs 16 residues. Per germline, CDR1 SGHDN and CDR2 FVKESK. The trim removed 2 bases at V and 2 bases at J, leaving 8 bases unmatched. The DNA for the CDR3 is TGTGCCAGCAGCCAACTGACAGGGTTGCTACAAGAGACCCAGTACTTC. This codes for CASSQLTGLLQETQYF.

This chain links TRBV10-1 with TRBJ2-7; D is ambiguous. V lost 2 bases, J lost 2 bases, and 7 bases lay in between. Germline CDR1 reads WNHNN; CDR2 reads SYGVQD (reference sequence). This CDR3 spans 13 amino acids. The CDR3 protein is CASSEGSTYEQYF. CDR3 in DNA: TGCGCCAGCAGTGAGGGATCCACCTACGAGCAGTACTTC.

Comment on this clone: Other DNA sequences in this sample translate to the same CDR3. The chain uses TRBV5-5 and TRBJ2-7; unclear D gene. The CDR3 length is 12 residues. CDR1 and CDR2 from the germline V gene are SGHKS and YYEKEE (reference sequence). Trimming shortened V by 1 base and J by 2 bases, and 4 bases separated the two germline ends. CDR3 sequence (DNA): TGTGCCAGCAGCTTGAACACCTACGAGCAGTACTTC. Translated: CASSLNTYEQYF.

Notes on this clone: The same CDR3 also results from other DNA sequences found in this sample. The chain's CDR3 is CASSEGGRSYEQYF. The CDR3 DNA follows: TGTGCCAGCAGTGAGGGGGGGAGGTCCTACGAGCAGTACTTC. This rearrangement joins TRBV2 to TRBJ2-7, with 7 bases fitting TRBD2. Germline CDR1 is SNHLY and CDR2 is FYNNEI. Trimming at V came to 3 bases and at J to 1 base, leaving 3 bases not matched to a gene. The CDR3 is made up of 14 amino acids.

The gene calls are TRBV7-9 and TRBJ2-6; D may match TRBD1 or TRBD2 (5 bases each). CDR3 length equals 18 residues. V lost 0 bases and J 0 bases, leaving 12 bases between the germline ends. CDR1 and CDR2 from the germline V gene are SEHNR and FQNEAQ (reference sequence). As DNA, the CDR3 is TGTGCCAGCAGCTTAGCTGGGACCGTTTCCTCTGGGGCCAACGTCCTGACTTTC. It yields the protein CASSLAGTVSSGANVLTF.